A single sample gave rise to the 16 T cell receptor beta chains below, sequenced in a study of Ad26.COV2.S vaccination and SARS-CoV-2 variants. Treatment: 15 to 20 received Ad26.COV2.S at low or high dose, single or two shots; a few received placebo; per-sample allocation not given. Samples came from day 63 after the first vaccine or placebo injection. The assay was immunoSEQ multiplex PCR, and TCRdb's table has in-frame clones only and misses some. The table has 440,000 or so clones, less than 95% seen once. The source material was peripheral blood, sampled in a trial of Ad26.COV2.S vaccine versus placebo. All receptors come from a person aged 18-65 years who received the Ad26.COV2.S COVID-19 vaccine or a placebo.

The V and J genes are TRBV6-5 and TRBJ2-4, with 8 nucleotides matching TRBD2. Germline CDR1 reads MNHEY; CDR2 reads SVGAGI. With 5 bases clipped from V and 3 bases from J, the junction kept 3 bases outside the gene matches. This CDR3 spans 14 amino acids. DNA for the CDR3: TGTGCCAGCAGTAGCGGGAGTCGCAAAAACATTCAGTACTTC. This codes for CASSSGSRKNIQYF.

V is TRBV28 and J is TRBJ1-6; D is unresolved. The V gene lost 5 bases and the J gene lost 0 bases, with 14 bases spanning the gap. The length of the CDR3 is 17 residues. The germline gives CDR1 MDHEN, CDR2 SYDVKM. The CDR3 sequence: CASSPQFKSSYNSPLHF. DNA of the CDR3: TGTGCCAGCAGTCCTCAATTCAAGAGCTCCTATAATTCACCCCTCCACTTT.

This chain uses TRBV7-6 with TRBJ1-1, with D unresolved. The CDR3 runs 13 residues. Trimming pared 1 base from V and 4 bases from J, leaving 7 bases between. Germline CDR1 reads SGHVS; CDR2 reads FNYEAQ. The CDR3 sequence is CASSLGAVTEAFF. The CDR3 DNA is TGTGCCAGCAGCTTAGGGGCAGTCACTGAAGCTTTCTTT.

This clone was recorded only once. This chain connects TRBV29-1 to TRBJ1-4; D is ambiguous. CDR3 size: 10 residues. CDR1 and CDR2 (germline): SQVTM, ANQGSEA. Trimming took off 4 bases at V and 8 bases at J, with 5 bases between the two ends. CDR3 residues: CSVGEEKLFF. CDR3 nucleotides: TGCAGCGTTGGTGAGGAAAAACTGTTTTTT. Full variable domain (rest looked up from reference TRBV29-1 and TRBJ1-4): SAVISQKPSRDICQRGTSLTIQCQVDSQVTMMFWYRQQPGQSLTLIATANQGSEATYESGFVIDKFPISRPNLTFSTLTVSNMSPEDSSIYLCSVGEEKLFFGSGTQLSVL.

The CDR3 sequence is CASRQVGLAERVRNEQYF. The DNA for the CDR3 is TGCGCCAGCAGACAGGTGGGACTAGCGGAGAGGGTGAGAAACGAGCAGTACTTC. V gene TRBV23-1 combines with J gene TRBJ2-7; 11 bases align to TRBD2. TRBV23-1 is flagged as an ORF with uncertain function. This CDR3 is 18 amino acids long. J was trimmed by 5 bases and V by 6 bases; bases with no gene match: 18.

The CDR3: CASSEGPAYEQYF. The CDR3 bases are TGTGCCAGCAGTGAGGGACCTGCCTACGAGCAGTACTTC. The V call is TRBV6-1, the J call TRBJ2-7; either TRBD1 or TRBD2 may supply D (5 bases each). Germline CDR1 and CDR2: MNHNS and SASEGT. The CDR3 covers 13 residues. Trimming took 3 bases from V and 2 from J, leaving 8 bases between them.

The CDR3 protein is CASSQEFPPYQETQYF. The CDR3 DNA follows: TGTGCCAGCAGCCAAGAATTCCCTCCGTACCAAGAGACCCAGTACTTC. The J gene is TRBJ2-5, the V gene TRBV4-2; D unresolved. V was clipped by 0 bases and J by 0 bases, with 11 bases between them. Germline CDR1 and CDR2: LGHNA and YNFKEQ. The CDR3 loop spans 16 amino acids.

V is TRBV4-2 and J is TRBJ1-6; D remains ambiguous. CDR1 is LGHNA, CDR2 YNFKEQ, per germline. CDR3 length: 15 amino acids. V was trimmed by 0 bases and J by 5 bases, leaving 8 bases between them. CDR3 DNA: TGTGCCAGCAGCCAAGAGGTCGGGGATAATTCACCCCTCCACTTT. Translating it yields CASSQEVGDNSPLHF.

This clone was observed once. The V gene is TRBV19, the J gene TRBJ1-4, with 7 bases that match TRBD1. Germline CDR1 is LNHDA and CDR2 is SQIVND (reference sequence). CDR3 size: 16 residues. The junction had 14 bases not matched to a gene; V was cut back by 6 bases and J by 7 bases. The CDR3 sequence is CASSHDRDSRSEKLFF. The CDR3 nucleotides are TGTGCCAGTAGCCACGACAGGGATTCGCGGAGTGAAAAACTGTTTTTT.

CDR3 DNA: TGTGCCAGCAGCGCGTTCCTTAGCGGTAGCACAGATACGCAGTATTTT. Its protein is CASSAFLSGSTDTQYF. The gene calls are TRBV7-3 and TRBJ2-3; D may be TRBD2 (6 bases). Germline V gene lookup returns CDR1 SGHTA and CDR2 FQGTGA. The V and J ends lost 5 bases and 0 bases respectively, with 15 bases between them. There are 16 residues in the CDR3.

The rearrangement joins TRBV5-4 to TRBJ2-7; D perhaps matches TRBD1 (5 bases). The CDR3 sequence is 12 residues long. The V end lost 5 bases, the J end lost 9 bases, and 15 bases lay between the germline ends. CDR1 SGHNT and CDR2 YYREEE come from the germline V gene (reference sequence). The CDR3 loop reads CASRGLGLVQYF. The CDR3 DNA reads TGTGCCAGCAGGGGATTGGGGCTAGTGCAGTACTTC.

The V gene is TRBV28, the J gene TRBJ2-1; no clear D gene. Germline CDR1 reads MDHEN; CDR2 reads SYDVKM. The CDR3 totals 15 residues. The germline V and J ends were trimmed by 6 bases and 1 base, with 13 bases remaining between them. CDR3 amino acids: CASSLKRLSYNEQFF. The DNA for the CDR3 is TGTGCCAGCAGCCTCAAGAGGCTTTCCTACAATGAGCAGTTCTTC.

This sequence joins TRBV2 and TRBJ2-5; D unclear. V lost 1 base and J 0 bases, leaving 6 bases between the germline ends. This CDR3 region has 14 residues. The germline gives CDR1 SNHLY, CDR2 FYNNEI. The CDR3 sequence is CASSEGVYQETQYF. As DNA, the CDR3 is TGTGCCAGCAGTGAAGGAGTGTACCAAGAGACCCAGTACTTC.

The rearrangement joins TRBV21-1 to TRBJ2-1; the tabulated D call, TRBD2, remains unverified against the DNA. TRBV21-1 is a recognized pseudogene. CDR3 length equals 16 residues. The CDR3 coding sequence is TGTGCCAGCAGCAAAGTGAATGCGAGCTCCTACAATGAGCAGTTCTTC. Translation gives CASSKVNASSYNEQFF.

The chain is built from TRBV27 and TRBJ2-7, with D uncertain. V was pared by 0 bases and J by 3 bases, with 9 bases between. The germline gives CDR1 MNHEY, CDR2 SMNVEV (reference sequence). The CDR3 is 14 amino acids. This CDR3 is CASSLSGVSYEQYF. CDR3 in DNA: TGTGCCAGCAGTTTATCTGGGGTTAGCTACGAGCAGTACTTC.

V and J are TRBV9 and TRBJ1-2, with a weak D call TRBD1 (5 bases). In germline, CDR1 is SGDLS, CDR2 YYNGEE. The CDR3 has 15 amino acids. Trimming took off 0 bases at V and 4 bases at J, with 13 bases between the two ends. The CDR3 DNA sequence: TGTGCCAGCAGCGTAGATGAGGGGAACGTCTATGGCTACACCTTC. Protein product: CASSVDEGNVYGYTF.